Below, 27 T cell receptor beta chains from the same sample are listed, as sequenced in a study of cytomegalovirus exposure and HLA in healthy donors (TCRdb year 2017). The library relied on the immunoSEQ multiplex PCR assay. The multiplex PCR relied on a mix of 60 forward primers for TCR Vbeta segments and 13 reverse primers for TCR Jbeta segments. Here the immuneACCESS table is served through TCRdb, limited to in-frame sequences with V and J called. Missing clones are a known gap in these copies; in checked studies unresolved V genes cover under half, and the rest lacks a known reason. The sample's own table lists just over 40,000 clones. The top ten clones comprise 6% to 6.5% of the sample. Sequencing was performed on PBMCs. Every receptor here comes from a young man in good health and CMV-seronegative.

This chain connects TRBV18 to TRBJ1-1; 8 bases match TRBD1. The CDR3 runs to 15 residues. CDR1 is KGHSH, CDR2 LQKENI, per germline. V gave up 2 bases and J gave up 3 bases; unmatched junction bases: 5. The CDR3 reads CASSPGTGRDTEAFF. As DNA, the CDR3 is TGTGCCAGCTCACCAGGGACAGGTCGGGACACTGAAGCTTTCTTT.

J is TRBJ2-6 and V is TRBV29-1; D may be TRBD1 (5 bases). The germline gives CDR1 SQVTM, CDR2 ANQGSEA. V was pared by 6 bases and J by 1 base, with 10 bases between. The CDR3 is 14 amino acids. In DNA form, the CDR3 reads TGCAGCGTCGAGACAGTGTCTGGGGCCAACGTCCTGACTTTC. Residues: CSVETVSGANVLTF.

The chain employs TRBV5-1 and TRBJ2-1; 14 bases map to TRBD2. The germline CDR1 and CDR2 sequences are SGHRS and YFSETQ. The CDR3 consists of 15 residues. The trim removed 3 bases at V and 8 bases at J, leaving 4 bases unmatched. The DNA of the CDR3 is TGCGCCAGCAGCTCGGGACTAGCGGGGGTTGATGAGCAGTTCTTC. It yields the protein CASSSGLAGVDEQFF. The entire variable domain, with the rest obtained from reference TRBV5-1 and TRBJ2-1, is as follows: KAGVTQTPRYLIKTRGQQVTLSCSPISGHRSVSWYQQTPGQGLQFLFEYFSETQRNKGNFPGRFSGRQFSNSRSEMNVSTLELGDSALYLCASSSGLAGVDEQFFGPGTRLTVL.

In DNA, the CDR3 is TGTGCCAGCAGCCGGACAGGCTCGGTTCAGTACTTC. Amino acid sequence: CASSRTGSVQYF. The rearrangement links TRBV4-2 to TRBJ2-5, with 7 bases lining up with TRBD1. The CDR3 contains 12 residues. In germline, CDR1 is LGHNA, CDR2 YNFKEQ. The ends lost 4 bases at V and 11 bases at J; junction bases unmatched: 7.

The chain has TRBV5-5 and TRBJ1-2, with D tentatively TRBD1 (6 bases). This CDR3 comprises 14 residues. V was trimmed by 0 bases and J by 5 bases, leaving 11 bases between them. Germline assignment: CDR1 SGHKS and CDR2 YYEKEE (reference sequence). The DNA for the CDR3 is TGTGCCAGCAGCTTGGACAGGGAAGGGTATGGCTACACCTTC. Protein sequence: CASSLDREGYGYTF.

The CDR3 sequence is CASSADRVGGYTF. The CDR3 DNA is TGTGCCAGCAGCGCGGACAGGGTAGGTGGCTACACCTTC. The chain combines TRBV5-4 with TRBJ1-2; 8 nucleotides match TRBD1. The CDR3 is made up of 13 amino acids. Looked up from germline, CDR1 is SGHNT and CDR2 is YYREEE (reference sequence). The junction had 6 bases not matched to a gene; V was cut back by 4 bases and J by 7 bases.

The V and J genes are TRBV9 and TRBJ2-7, with D perhaps matching TRBD2 (6 bases). The CDR3 consists of 15 residues. Deletions cut 0 bases from V and 7 bases from J, with 17 bases between. Germline values: CDR1 SGDLS, CDR2 YYNGEE. CDR3 in amino acids: CASSVDAGRWREQYF. CDR3 bases: TGTGCCAGCAGCGTAGATGCGGGGAGATGGCGGGAGCAGTACTTC. Combining the CDR3 with reference TRBV9 and TRBJ2-7 gives the whole variable domain DSGVTQTPKHLITATGQRVTLRCSPRSGDLSVYWYQQSLDQGLQFLIQYYNGEERAKGNILERFSAQQFPDLHSELNLSSLELGDSALYFCASSVDAGRWREQYFGPGTRLTVT.

The V and J genes are TRBV6-5 and TRBJ1-6, with D possibly TRBD1 on 5 matching bases. CDR1 and CDR2 (germline): MNHEY, SVGAGI. V lost 6 bases and J lost 0, with 9 bases in between. The CDR3 consists of 15 residues. The CDR3 here is CASRVQGSYNSPLHF. The DNA for the CDR3 is TGTGCCAGCAGGGTTCAGGGCTCCTATAATTCACCCCTCCACTTT.

The V call is TRBV4-3, the J call TRBJ1-2, with TRBD1 matching 9 bases. V gave up 0 bases and J gave up 8 bases; unmatched junction bases: 7. Per the germline V gene, CDR1 is LGHNA and CDR2 is YSLEER. This CDR3 is built from 15 residues. The chain's CDR3 is CASSQDRDRVEGYTF. The CDR3 DNA reads as TGCGCCAGCAGCCAAGACCGGGACAGGGTGGAGGGCTACACCTTC.

This chain uses TRBV13 with TRBJ2-5, with 9 positions matching TRBD1. CDR1 and CDR2 (germline): PRHDT, FYEKMQ (reference sequence). J lost 5 bases, V lost 5 bases, and 12 bases had no gene match. The CDR3 sequence is 16 residues long. CDR3 in DNA: TGTGCCAGCAGCACGATCGACAGGGGGAGGTCGGAGACCCAGTACTTC. Translating it yields CASSTIDRGRSETQYF.

V gene TRBV30 combines with J gene TRBJ2-2, with D perhaps TRBD1 (6 bases). From germline, CDR1 is GTSNPN and CDR2 SVGIG (reference sequence). V gave up 0 bases and J gave up 3 bases, with 11 bases separating them. The CDR3 loop spans 15 amino acids. The CDR3 loop is CAWSVGDTHTGELFF. The CDR3 nucleotides read TGTGCCTGGAGTGTAGGGGACACACACACCGGGGAGCTGTTTTTT.

Worth noting for this clone: Its ends do not fully match the called genes, so a read error is possible. The genes are TRBV5-8 and TRBJ1-4, with D perhaps TRBD1 (5 bases). Looked up from germline, CDR1 is SGHTS and CDR2 is YDEGEE. The CDR3 has 9 amino acids. The CDR3 protein is CASSKTTDF. CDR3 sequence (DNA): TGTGCCAGCAGCAAGACGACAGATTTT.

The chain has TRBV9 and TRBJ2-7, with TRBD2 matching over 7 bases. The CDR3 totals 13 residues. V shed 4 bases and J 1 base; nucleotides not matched to a gene: 2. Germline V lookup: CDR1 SGDLS, CDR2 YYNGEE. The DNA for the CDR3 is TGTGCCAGCAGCTACGGGGGGTCCTACGAGCAGTACTTC. This gives the protein CASSYGGSYEQYF.

CDR3 in amino acids: CASGLARLLGNEQFF. DNA of the CDR3: TGTGCTAGTGGTTTGGCACGCTTGCTAGGCAATGAGCAGTTCTTC. This chain uses TRBV12-5 with TRBJ2-1; unclear D gene. From germline, CDR1 is LGHNT and CDR2 FRNRAP. The CDR3 runs 15 residues. Trimming removed 1 base from V and 6 bases from J, with 13 bases in between.

The chain joins TRBV27 to TRBJ2-1, with 9 bases that match TRBD1. The V segment lost 5 bases and the J segment 4 bases; nucleotides outside the gene matches: 6. The CDR3 sequence is 15 residues long. CDR1 is MNHEY and CDR2 is SMNVEV in the germline V gene (reference sequence). The CDR3 spells CASSTGTGRYNEQFF. The CDR3, as DNA: TGTGCCAGCAGTACAGGGACAGGGAGATACAATGAGCAGTTCTTC.

The chain's CDR3 is CASSLDYTDTQYF. CDR3 coding DNA: TGTGCCAGCAGCTTAGATTACACAGATACGCAGTATTTT. The V and J genes are TRBV7-2 and TRBJ2-3, with D unclear. The CDR3 loop spans 13 amino acids. V lost 1 base and J lost 2, with 4 bases in between. Germline V gene lookup returns CDR1 SGHTA and CDR2 FQGNSA.

The genes are TRBV6-1 and TRBJ1-6; D is unresolved. The CDR3 is 16 residues long. The V gene's germline CDR1 is MNHNS and CDR2 SASEGT. The V and J ends lost 3 bases and 0 bases respectively, with 9 bases between them. CDR3 residues: CASSERRGSYNSPLHF. DNA of the CDR3: TGTGCCAGCAGTGAGAGACGCGGCTCCTATAATTCACCCCTCCACTTT.

This chain links TRBV7-8 with TRBJ2-2; TRBD1 might be the D (6 bases). V lost 5 bases, J lost 1 base, and 8 bases lay in between. The CDR3 totals 14 residues. The germline V gene has CDR1 SGHVS and CDR2 FQNEAQ. The CDR3 DNA reads as TGTGCCAGCAGCAAGACAGGGAACACCGGGGAGCTGTTTTTT. This encodes CASSKTGNTGELFF.

The chain couples TRBV12-5 to TRBJ2-1; TRBD2 matches at 8 bases. The CDR3 runs to 17 residues. The V and J ends lost 5 bases and 5 bases, in that order; junction bases with no gene match: 14. CDR1 is LGHNT, CDR2 FRNRAP, per germline. In DNA, the CDR3 is TGTGCTAGTGGTGTGGATCCCTGGCGGGGGGATGACAATGAGCAGTTCTTC. Amino acid sequence: CASGVDPWRGDDNEQFF.

CDR3 amino acids: CASSPEGQINYGYTF. DNA of the CDR3: TGTGCCAGCAGCCCGGAGGGACAGATCAACTATGGCTACACCTTC. The chain joins TRBV5-4 to TRBJ1-2; TRBD1 matches at 7 bases. There are 15 residues in the CDR3. CDR1 is SGHNT, CDR2 YYREEE, per germline (reference sequence). V lost 4 bases and J lost 2; bases outside the gene matches: 8.

Turning to this clone: One end of the junction is discordant with germline, which a read error may explain. The chain uses TRBV27 and TRBJ2-7, with D possibly matching TRBD2 (6 bases). CDR1 MNHEY and CDR2 SMNVEV come from the germline V gene (reference sequence). The CDR3 length is 15 residues. DNA for the CDR3: TGCGCCAGCGGGTCGAGACAGAATATCGTCTACGAGCAGTACTTC. This encodes CASGSRQNIVYEQYF.

V is TRBV4-1 and J is TRBJ1-2; TRBD1 is a possible D gene (5 bases). The germline gives CDR1 MGHRA, CDR2 YSYEKL. The CDR3 has 14 residues. Trimming shortened V by 0 bases and J by 6 bases, and 11 bases separated the two germline ends. The CDR3 loop reads CASSQEGGEHGYTF. CDR3 nucleotides: TGCGCCAGCAGCCAAGAGGGAGGGGAGCATGGCTACACCTTC.

The rearrangement joins TRBV5-6 to TRBJ2-7; TRBD1 agrees at 11 bases. The CDR3 covers 14 residues. Germline lookup yields CDR1 SGHDT and CDR2 YYEEEE. The V gene end was trimmed by 3 bases and the J gene end by 6 bases; junction bases not matched to a gene: 5. The CDR3, as DNA: TGTGCCAGCAGCTGGGACAGGGGGGTATCCGAGCAGTACTTC. This codes for CASSWDRGVSEQYF.

This rearrangement joins TRBV5-4 to TRBJ2-7, with 9 positions matching TRBD2. The CDR3 is 16 amino acids. The J segment lost 13 bases and the V segment lost 3 bases, leaving 20 bases of the junction unmatched. CDR1 and CDR2 from the germline V gene are SGHNT and YYREEE (reference sequence). CDR3 region: CASSSHQVSGLAGQYF. The CDR3 DNA reads as TGTGCCAGCAGCTCACACCAAGTATCGGGACTAGCAGGGCAATACTTC. Full variable domain (outside the CDR3, taken from reference TRBV5-4 and TRBJ2-7): ETGVTQSPTHLIKTRGQQVTLRCSSQSGHNTVSWYQQALGQGPQFIFQYYREEENGRGNFPPRFSGLQFPNYSSELNVNALELDDSALYLCASSSHQVSGLAGQYFGPGTRLTVT.

The chain combines TRBV5-1 with TRBJ2-7; D is undetermined. The CDR3 is 13 residues long. Germline V gene data show CDR1 as SGHRS and CDR2 as YFSETQ. Trimming pared 4 bases from V and 3 bases from J, leaving 11 bases between. CDR3 sequence (DNA): TGCGCCAGCAGCCCATTTGAGGTCTACGAGCAGTACTTC. Protein product: CASSPFEVYEQYF.

Turning to this clone: One junction end disagrees with the germline gene, perhaps due to a read error. The genes are TRBV7-9 and TRBJ2-7, with D unresolved. This CDR3 has 10 residues. Germline-derived CDR1 and CDR2 are SEHNR and FQNEAQ (reference sequence). The CDR3 DNA sequence: TGTGCCAGCAGCGTGGCCCTCCGCCCCTTC. It codes for CASSVALRPF.

The rearrangement uses TRBV25-1 and TRBJ2-6; possibly TRBD2 for D (6 bases). The CDR3 has 15 amino acids. Trimming left V 1 base short and J 2 bases short, with 6 bases between. Per germline, CDR1 MGHDK and CDR2 SYGVNS. CDR3 sequence (DNA): TGTGCCAGCAGTGAATCGGGGGCTGGGGCCAACGTCCTGACTTTC. This codes for CASSESGAGANVLTF.